This T cell receptor (beta chain) was identified during a study of T cell responses to AZD1222 COVID-19 vaccine. The CDR3 is 14 amino acids. Trimming pared 0 bases from V and 6 bases from J, leaving 8 bases between. In germline, CDR1 is LGHDT, CDR2 YNNKEL (reference sequence). Method: immunoSEQ multiplex PCR; TCRdb's copy keeps in-frame clones and lacks some. Of approximately 150,000 clones in the sample, 91% were seen once. This TCR was sampled from an adult who received the MenACWY meningococcal vaccine as a control. The rearrangement links TRBV3-1 (or the pseudogene TRBV3-2) to TRBJ2-2, with unresolved D. Sequenced material: peripheral blood, taken 28 days after the second dose of the MenACWY control vaccine. CDR3 in DNA: TGTGCCAGCAGCCAAGATCTAGGGTCCGGGGAGCTGTTTTTT. Encoded protein: CASSQDLGSGELFF.